This T cell receptor beta chain appears in the sequencing data of a study of OX40 agonist ivuxolimab in advanced cancers. Background on the study: Earlier anti-PD-1, anti-PD-L1 or anti-CTLA-4 therapy was permitted; roughly 37% had received some. Partial responses were observed in three patients, of whom one had hepatocellular carcinoma and two had cutaneous melanoma. Study-wide results and limits: Individuals who were partial responders at 0.1-3.0 mg/kg had clonal expansion that ranked among the lowest. CD4+ and CD8+ blood T cells expanded clonally by week 6 at 0.1 to 3.0 mg/kg.

Generated by immunoSEQ multiplex PCR, the TCRdb table keeps only in-frame clones and is missing some. The repertoire holds roughly 50,000 clones, with around 90% as singletons. CDR1 and CDR2 from the germline V gene are LNHDA and SQIVND (reference sequence). The CDR3 is 13 amino acids. In regard to this clone: As yet, its antigen is unknown. One end of the junction does not line up with germline, which may come from a read error.

This sequence joins TRBV19 and TRBJ1-2, with a weak D call TRBD1 (6 bases). This clonotype was obtained from an adult with an advanced solid tumor such as melanoma, head and neck, liver or kidney cancer. This specimen consisted of CD4+ or CD8+ T cells sorted from blood, obtained in a trial of the OX40 agonist ivuxolimab. The CDR3 nucleotides are TGTGCCAGTAGTCTAGACAGGCACTATGGCTACACCTTC. Its protein product is CASSLDRHYGYTF.